This T cell receptor beta chain comes out of a study of blood T cell repertoires in COVID-19. Study as a whole: Samples taken during acute and convalescent COVID-19 were collected in the United States, Italy and Spain. T cells, B-cell-depleted T cells, or PBMCs supplied cDNA or gDNA.

Original handling: By means of reference gene primer amplification, nucleated cell counts were estimated. Sequenced by immunoSEQ multiplex PCR; TCRdb stores in-frame clones only, minus some. D and trimming were read from the DNA, whereas the V and J calls and clone size are those reported in that table. The sample has more than 150,000 clones, roughly 79% seen once. The CDR3 has 16 residues. The V and J ends lost 3 bases and 3 bases, in that order; junction bases with no gene match: 1. In germline, CDR1 is SNHLY, CDR2 FYNNEI. The receptor's source is a woman aged 65 to 85 with acute or convalescent COVID-19. The sequencing input was peripheral blood. The chain joins TRBV2 to TRBJ2-5, with 16 positions matching TRBD2. CDR3 nucleotide sequence: TGTGCCAGCAGTGAGGGACTAGCGGGAGGGGAAGAGACCCAGTACTTC. It encodes CASSEGLAGGEETQYF.